The 4 T cell receptor beta chains listed next were all sequenced from one sample in a study of T cells in tumors after PD-1 blockade. TCRdb's table, derived via immunoSEQ multiplex PCR, lists solely in-frame clones and lacks some. The sample consists of about 35,000 clones, roughly 78% of them appearing once. The sequences come from PBMCs, collected before anti-PD-1 treatment. All receptors come from a human donor with basal cell carcinoma.

The chain is built from TRBV13 and TRBJ1-1; unclear D gene. CDR1 is PRHDT, CDR2 FYEKMQ, per germline (reference sequence). The germline V and J ends were trimmed by 5 bases and 0 bases, with 16 bases remaining between them. The CDR3 runs 16 residues. The chain's CDR3 is CASSLMPEQMNTEAFF. The DNA for the CDR3 is TGTGCCAGCAGCCTCATGCCGGAACAGATGAACACTGAAGCTTTCTTT.

This sequence joins TRBV2 and TRBJ2-6; D remains unclear. The CDR3 is 15 amino acids. V lost 1 base to trimming and J lost 2 bases, with 6 bases between them. Germline V CDR1 and CDR2: SNHLY, FYNNEI. This CDR3 reads CASSEDPPGANVLTF. In nucleotides, the CDR3 is TGTGCCAGCAGTGAAGATCCCCCTGGGGCCAACGTCCTGACTTTC.

The chain recombines TRBV7-9 with TRBJ1-1; TRBD1 might be the D (6 bases). The V gene lost 5 bases and the J gene lost 4 bases, with 20 bases spanning the gap. The length of the CDR3 is 16 residues. Germline CDR1 and CDR2: SEHNR and FQNEAQ (reference sequence). The CDR3 bases are TGTGCCAGCAGCCCCCCCTCAGGGGCGGGTCGCACTGAAGCTTTCTTT. Its protein product is CASSPPSGAGRTEAFF.

The genes are TRBV19 and TRBJ2-6, with D unresolved. Trimming pared 4 bases from V and 3 bases from J, leaving 10 bases between. The germline CDR1 and CDR2 sequences are LNHDA and SQIVND (reference sequence). CDR3 size: 15 residues. The CDR3 is CASSTPGGGANVLTF. CDR3 in DNA: TGTGCCAGTAGTACCCCGGGCGGTGGGGCCAACGTCCTGACTTTC.